These 5 T cell receptor beta chains originate from one sample sequenced in a study of T cell responses to AZD1222 COVID-19 vaccine. Sequenced by immunoSEQ multiplex PCR; TCRdb stores in-frame clones only, minus some. Of roughly 140,000 clones in the sample, 88% were seen once. Sequenced material: peripheral blood, taken on day 0 of MenACWY control vaccination. These receptors were obtained from an adult in good health.

This clone has just a few counts. V usage is TRBV7-8 and J usage is TRBJ2-1, with TRBD2 matching 7 bases. CDR1 is SGHVS and CDR2 is FQNEAQ in the germline V gene. Trimming removed 6 bases from V and 6 bases from J; junction bases left unmatched: 14. The CDR3 extends over 16 amino acids. The CDR3 sequence is CASSRGRGLPPNEQFF. The CDR3 region has the DNA TGTGCCAGCAGTAGAGGTCGGGGACTACCTCCCAATGAGCAGTTCTTC.

The chain carries TRBV28 and TRBJ2-7, with D perhaps TRBD1 (5 bases). Germline loops: CDR1 MDHEN, CDR2 SYDVKM. Trimming cost V 7 bases and J 0 bases, with 10 bases left between them. This CDR3 spans 13 amino acids. The CDR3 reads CASMETVSYEQYF. The CDR3 DNA follows: TGTGCCAGCATGGAGACAGTCTCCTACGAGCAGTACTTC.

The rearrangement joins TRBV28 to TRBJ2-7; 7 nucleotides line up with TRBD2. From germline, CDR1 is MDHEN and CDR2 SYDVKM. The CDR3 is made up of 15 amino acids. Trimming removed 4 bases from V and 2 bases from J; junction bases left unmatched: 8. The CDR3 nucleotides read TGTGCCAGCAGTTCGCCCTACAGCGGGGCCTACGAGCAGTACTTC. Its protein product is CASSSPYSGAYEQYF.

The V gene is TRBV10-3, the J gene TRBJ1-2; tentatively, D is TRBD1 (5 bases). Germline V CDR1 and CDR2: ENHRY, SYGVKD. The CDR3 totals 13 residues. The V end was cut by 0 bases, the J end by 8 bases, with 10 bases between. Here the CDR3 reads CAISESEGYGYTF. The CDR3 DNA is TGTGCCATCAGTGAGTCGGAGGGGTACGGCTACACCTTC.

This chain joins TRBV5-4 and TRBJ1-2, with D maybe TRBD1 (6 bases). The CDR3 covers 12 residues. The V and J ends lost 6 bases and 8 bases respectively, with 14 bases between them. CDR1 is SGHNT and CDR2 is YYREEE in the germline V gene (reference sequence). CDR3 coding DNA: TGTGCCAGCACCTCCCCGGGGGCCGGCTACACCTTC. It codes for CASTSPGAGYTF.